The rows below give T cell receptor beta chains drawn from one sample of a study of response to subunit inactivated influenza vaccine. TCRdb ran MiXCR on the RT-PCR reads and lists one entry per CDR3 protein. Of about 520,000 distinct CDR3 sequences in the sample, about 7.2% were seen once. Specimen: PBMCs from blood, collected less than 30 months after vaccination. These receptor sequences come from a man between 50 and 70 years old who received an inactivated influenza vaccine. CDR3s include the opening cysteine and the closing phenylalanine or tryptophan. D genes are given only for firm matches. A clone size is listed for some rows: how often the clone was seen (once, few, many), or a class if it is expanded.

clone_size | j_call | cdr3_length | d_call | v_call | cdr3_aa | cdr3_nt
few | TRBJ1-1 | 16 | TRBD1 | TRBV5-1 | CASSVVGTGSNTEAFF | TGCGCCAGCAGCGTGGTTGGGACAGGCTCAAACACTGAAGCTTTCTTT
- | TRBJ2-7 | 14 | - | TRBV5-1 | CASALPSGANEQYF | TGCGCCAGCGCCCTTCCTTCGGGGGCGAACGAGCAGTACTTC
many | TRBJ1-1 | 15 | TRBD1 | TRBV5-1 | CASSQGRGRNTEAFF | TGCGCCAGCAGCCAAGGCAGGGGGAGGAACACTGAAGCTTTCTTT
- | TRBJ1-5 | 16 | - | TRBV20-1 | CNASVQGLNSNQPQHF | TGCAATGCCTCAGTCCAGGGGCTAAATAGCAATCAGCCCCAGCATTTT
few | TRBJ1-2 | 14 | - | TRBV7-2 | CASSLRDRSFGYTF | TGTGCCAGCAGCTTACGAGACAGAAGTTTTGGCTACACCTTC
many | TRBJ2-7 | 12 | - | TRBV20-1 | CSGWRAGNEQYF | TGCAGTGGATGGAGGGCCGGCAACGAGCAGTACTTC
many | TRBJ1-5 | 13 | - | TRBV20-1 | CSATRASNQPQHF | TGCAGTGCTACCAGGGCCAGCAATCAGCCCCAGCATTTT
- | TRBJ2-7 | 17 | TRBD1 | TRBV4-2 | CASSQNRLGQGMYEQYF | TGTGCCAGCAGCCAGAACCGGTTGGGACAGGGTATGTACGAGCAGTACTTC
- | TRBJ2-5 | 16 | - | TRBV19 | CASSVLDAGRKETQYF | TGTGCCAGTAGTGTCCTGGACGCAGGACGAAAAGAGACCCAGTACTTC
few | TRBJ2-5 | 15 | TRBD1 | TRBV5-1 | CASRRNTGTEETQYF | TGCGCCAGCCGCCGAAATACCGGGACAGAAGAGACCCAGTACTTC
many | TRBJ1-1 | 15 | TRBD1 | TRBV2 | CASKERTGVSSEAFF | TGTGCCAGCAAAGAAAGGACAGGGGTTAGTTCTGAAGCTTTCTTT
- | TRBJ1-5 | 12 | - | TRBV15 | CATSRVGSPQHF | TGTGCCACCAGCAGAGTTGGTTCGCCCCAGCATTTT
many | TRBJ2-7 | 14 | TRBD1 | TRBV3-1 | CASSQSGQFYEQYF | TGTGCCAGCAGCCAGTCGGGACAGTTCTACGAGCAGTACTTC
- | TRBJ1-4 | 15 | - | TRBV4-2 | CASSSSSAPNEKLFF | TGTGCCAGCAGCTCTAGTAGCGCCCCAAATGAAAAACTGTTTTTT
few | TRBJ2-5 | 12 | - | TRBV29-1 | CSVEGGEETQYF | TGCAGCGTTGAAGGCGGGGAGGAGACCCAGTACTTC
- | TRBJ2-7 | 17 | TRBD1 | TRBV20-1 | CSARADRRDRGIYEQYF | TGCAGTGCTAGGGCCGACCGCCGGGACAGGGGGATCTACGAGCAGTACTTC
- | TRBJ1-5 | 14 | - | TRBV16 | CASSPSGGNQPQHF | TGTGCCAGCAGCCCCAGCGGGGGCAATCAGCCCCAGCATTTT
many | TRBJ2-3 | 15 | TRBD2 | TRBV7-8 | CASSPREGSTDTQYF | TGTGCCAGCAGCCCACGGGAGGGGAGCACAGATACGCAGTATTTT
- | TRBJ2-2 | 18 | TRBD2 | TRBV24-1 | CATSAGRLADANTGELFF | TGTGCCACCAGTGCGGGCCGACTAGCGGATGCGAACACCGGGGAGCTGTTTTTT
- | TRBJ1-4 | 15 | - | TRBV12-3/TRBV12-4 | CASGGPRLGNAKLFF | TGTGCCAGCGGGGGACCGCGCCTCGGGAATGCAAAACTGTTTTTT
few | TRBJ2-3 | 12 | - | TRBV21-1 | CAAGGGTDTQYF | TGTGCAGCGGGGGGAGGCACAGATACGCAGTATTTT
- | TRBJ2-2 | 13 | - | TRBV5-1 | CASSSGPAGELFF | TGCGCCAGCAGCTCCGGACCAGCCGGGGAGCTGTTTTTT
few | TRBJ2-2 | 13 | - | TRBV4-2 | CASSQEDSAELFF | TGTGCCAGCAGCCAAGAAGATTCAGCGGAGCTGTTTTTT
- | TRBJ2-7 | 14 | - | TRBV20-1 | CSATPAASPYEQYF | TGCAGTGCTACCCCCGCGGCCTCCCCCTACGAGCAGTACTTC
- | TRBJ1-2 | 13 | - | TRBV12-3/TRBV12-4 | CASSSAANYGYTF | TGTGCCAGCAGTTCTGCGGCTAACTATGGCTACACCTTC
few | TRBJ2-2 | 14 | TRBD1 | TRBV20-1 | CSATTGGHTGELFF | TGCAGTGCTACAACAGGGGGACACACCGGGGAGCTGTTTTTT
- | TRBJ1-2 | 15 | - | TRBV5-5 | CASSLAPGPNYGYTF | TGTGCCAGCAGCTTGGCCCCAGGGCCTAACTATGGCTACACCTTC
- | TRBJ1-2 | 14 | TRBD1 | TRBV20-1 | CSLTGEGAGYGYTF | TGCAGCTTGACCGGAGAGGGGGCCGGCTATGGCTACACCTTC
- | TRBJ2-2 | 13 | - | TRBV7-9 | CASSSKSTGELFF | TGTGCCAGCAGCTCAAAGAGCACCGGGGAGCTGTTTTTT
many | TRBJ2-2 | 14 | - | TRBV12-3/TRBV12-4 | CASRRTGTPWGLFF | TGTGCCAGCAGGCGAACCGGGACTCCCTGGGGTCTGTTTTTT
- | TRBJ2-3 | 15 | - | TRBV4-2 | CASSQILGSPDTQYF | TGTGCCAGCAGCCAAATCCTGGGAAGTCCAGATACGCAGTATTTT
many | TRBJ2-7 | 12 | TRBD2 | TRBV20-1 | CSAGSGRYEQYF | TGCAGTGCCGGCAGCGGGAGATACGAGCAGTACTTC
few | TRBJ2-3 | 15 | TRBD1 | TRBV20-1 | CSANPTGGITDTQYF | TGCAGTGCAAACCCGACAGGGGGCATAACAGATACGCAGTATTTT
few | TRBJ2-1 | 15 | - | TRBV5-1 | CASSLVGGERNEQFF | TGCGCCAGCAGCTTGGTGGGGGGCGAGAGGAATGAGCAGTTCTTC
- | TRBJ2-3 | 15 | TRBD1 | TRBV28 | CASSTGTGYTDTQYF | TGTGCCAGCAGTACCGGGACAGGGTATACAGATACGCAGTATTTT
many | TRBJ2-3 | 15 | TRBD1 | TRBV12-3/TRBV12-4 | CASGNGQGSTDTQYF | TGTGCCAGCGGAAATGGACAGGGGTCCACAGATACGCAGTATTTT
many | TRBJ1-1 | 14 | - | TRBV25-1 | CASSDLRDNTEAFF | TGTGCCAGCAGTGATTTGAGGGATAACACTGAAGCTTTCTTT
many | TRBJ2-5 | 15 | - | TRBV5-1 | CASSLSVGVGETQYF | TGCGCCAGCAGCTTGTCGGTGGGGGTCGGGGAGACCCAGTACTTC
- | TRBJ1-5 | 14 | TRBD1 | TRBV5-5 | CASSLGDRYQPQHF | TGTGCCAGCAGCTTGGGGGACAGATATCAGCCCCAGCATTTT
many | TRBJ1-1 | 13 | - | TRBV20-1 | CSARGRLNTEAFF | TGCAGTGCTAGGGGACGGCTGAACACTGAAGCTTTCTTT
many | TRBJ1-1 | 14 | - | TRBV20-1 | CSAPRENMNTEAFF | TGCAGTGCTCCGCGGGAGAACATGAACACTGAAGCTTTCTTT
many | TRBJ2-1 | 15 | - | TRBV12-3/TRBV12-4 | CASSLGGYLVGEQFF | TGTGCCAGCAGTTTAGGGGGGTATTTGGTGGGTGAGCAGTTCTTC
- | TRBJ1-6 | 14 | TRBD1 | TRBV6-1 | CASSGDRVRSPLHF | TGTGCCAGCAGTGGAGACAGGGTGCGTTCACCCCTCCACTTT
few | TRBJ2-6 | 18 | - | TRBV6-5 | CASSYGGGLRSGANVLTF | TGTGCCAGCAGTTACGGTGGAGGGCTTCGCTCTGGGGCCAACGTCCTGACTTTC
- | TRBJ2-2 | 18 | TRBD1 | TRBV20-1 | CSADGIPQGQGASGELFF | TGCAGTGCCGATGGCATACCCCAGGGACAGGGGGCATCCGGGGAGCTGTTTTTT
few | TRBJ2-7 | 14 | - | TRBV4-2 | CASSQDSAIYEQYF | TGTGCCAGCAGCCAAGATTCCGCGATCTACGAGCAGTACTTC
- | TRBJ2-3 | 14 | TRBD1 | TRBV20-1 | CSASPGQGTDTQYF | TGCAGTGCTAGCCCTGGACAGGGCACAGATACGCAGTATTTT
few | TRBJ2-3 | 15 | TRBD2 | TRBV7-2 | CASSASSGAQDTQYF | TGTGCCAGCAGCGCAAGTAGCGGGGCGCAAGATACGCAGTATTTT
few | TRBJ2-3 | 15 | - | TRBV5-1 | CASSPVTKSTDTQYF | TGCGCCAGCAGCCCGGTGACAAAAAGCACAGATACGCAGTATTTT
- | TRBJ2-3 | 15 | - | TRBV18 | CASSPPSASVDTQYF | TGTGCCAGCTCACCACCCTCAGCGAGTGTGGATACGCAGTATTTT
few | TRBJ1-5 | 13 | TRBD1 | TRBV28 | CASQGDNNQPQHF | TGTGCCAGTCAGGGGGATAACAATCAGCCCCAGCATTTT
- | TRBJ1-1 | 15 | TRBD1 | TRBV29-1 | CSVPGQGSSRTEAFF | TGCAGCGTCCCGGGACAGGGGAGTTCGAGGACTGAAGCTTTCTTT
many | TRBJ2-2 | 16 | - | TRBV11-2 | CASSLLVRADTGELFF | TGTGCCAGCAGCTTACTGGTCAGGGCGGACACCGGGGAGCTGTTTTTT